These T cell receptor beta chains were read from a single sample in a study of brain metastases from non-small cell lung cancer. Assay used: immunoSEQ multiplex PCR; TCRdb lists only in-frame clones, some missing. The table includes 14,000 to 15,000 clones, around 86% detected once. The sample comprised primary lung tumor tissue. These receptors all stem from a donor over 35 with non-small cell lung cancer. The CDR3 runs from the conserved cysteine through the conserved F or W. The order of the fields is clone size, D gene, J gene, V gene, CDR3 DNA, CDR3 protein. A D gene is named only where the DNA matches it firmly. Not every row has a clone size; where given, it reads once, few, many or a size class.

size: NA; D: TRBD1; J: TRBJ1-2; V: TRBV7-2; DNA: TGTGCCAGCAGCTTAGATACGGACAGGGGCGGGGGCTACACCTTC; CDR3: CASSLDTDRGGGYTF
size: once; D: NA; J: TRBJ1-5; V: TRBV7-2; DNA: TGTGCCAGCAGCTTATCGGGGGGTCAGCCCCAGCATTTT; CDR3: CASSLSGGQPQHF
size: NA; D: NA; J: TRBJ2-2; V: TRBV19; DNA: TGTGCCAGTGACCCAGACACCGGGGAGCTGTTTTTT; CDR3: CASDPDTGELFF
size: NA; D: TRBD2; J: TRBJ2-1; V: TRBV6-5; DNA: TGTGCCAGCAGTTACTCGACTAGCGGGGGGAAAGGTGAGCAGTTCTTC; CDR3: CASSYSTSGGKGEQFF
size: NA; D: NA; J: TRBJ2-2; V: TRBV14; DNA: TGTGCCAGCAGCAGTCGGTTGGTCGGGGAGCTGTTTTTT; CDR3: CASSSRLVGELFF
size: NA; D: NA; J: TRBJ1-2; V: TRBV5-1; DNA: TGCGCCAGCAGCGTGGGACTGATCGACGATGGCTACACCTTC; CDR3: CASSVGLIDDGYTF
size: NA; D: NA; J: TRBJ2-7; V: TRBV7-2; DNA: TGTGCCAGCAGCTTAGCGGGACCGACCCCGCACGAGCAGTACTTC; CDR3: CASSLAGPTPHEQYF
size: NA; D: NA; J: TRBJ1-2; V: TRBV28; DNA: TGTGCCAGCAGCACTTCTCGAAACCCAGGGGATGGCTACACCTTC; CDR3: CASSTSRNPGDGYTF
size: NA; D: NA; J: TRBJ1-2; V: TRBV4-1; DNA: TGCGCCAGCAGCCAAGACGATAGGGGCGCGGACTATGGCTACACCTTC; CDR3: CASSQDDRGADYGYTF
size: NA; D: NA; J: TRBJ1-6; V: TRBV7-9; DNA: TGTGCCAGCAGCTTAGGGCAGGGTTTCTATAATTCACCCCTCCACTTT; CDR3: CASSLGQGFYNSPLHF
size: NA; D: NA; J: TRBJ2-3; V: TRBV18; DNA: TGTGCCAGCTCACCGGGGGAACTGCGCACAGATACGCAGTATTTT; CDR3: CASSPGELRTDTQYF
size: NA; D: NA; J: TRBJ1-2; V: TRBV14; DNA: TGTGCCAGCAGCCATCCTAGTGGGGGCGTCTCCTTC; CDR3: CASSHPSGGVSF
size: few; D: TRBD2; J: TRBJ2-3; V: TRBV29-1; DNA: TGCAGCGTCCCCACCGGGACTAGCTGGGATACGCAGTATTTT; CDR3: CSVPTGTSWDTQYF
size: once; D: NA; J: TRBJ2-7; V: TRBV10-3; DNA: TGTGCCATCAGAGACAGGCGCGACTCCTACGAGCAGTACTTC; CDR3: CAIRDRRDSYEQYF
size: NA; D: NA; J: TRBJ1-1; V: TRBV19; DNA: TGTGCCAGTAGTATAGAGGGATCAACTGAAGCTTTCTTT; CDR3: CASSIEGSTEAFF
size: NA; D: NA; J: TRBJ1-3; V: TRBV30; DNA: TGTGCCTGGAGTGTAAGCCTTTACTCTGGAAACACCATATATTTT; CDR3: CAWSVSLYSGNTIYF
size: medium-sized; D: NA; J: TRBJ1-2; V: TRBV5-4; DNA: TGTGCTAAAAGGGGCTATGGCTACACCTTC; CDR3: CAKRGYGYTF
size: NA; D: NA; J: TRBJ1-1; V: TRBV19; DNA: TGTGCCAGTAAACCCTCGGACAGCCTGAACACTGAAGCTTTCTTT; CDR3: CASKPSDSLNTEAFF
size: NA; D: NA; J: TRBJ2-5; V: TRBV5-1; DNA: TGCGCCAGCAGCTTGAATCAGGGCCGGACCCAGTACTTC; CDR3: CASSLNQGRTQYF
size: NA; D: TRBD1; J: TRBJ2-3; V: TRBV19; DNA: TGTGCCAGTAGTATAGGGACAGGGGCAGATACGCAGTATTTT; CDR3: CASSIGTGADTQYF
size: NA; D: NA; J: TRBJ2-1; V: TRBV7-2; DNA: TGTGCCAGCAGCTTAGCGGGGGGCCGGTACAATGAGCAGTTCTTC; CDR3: CASSLAGGRYNEQFF
size: NA; D: NA; J: TRBJ2-3; V: TRBV4-2; DNA: TGTGCCAGCAACCAGGGGGGGATTAGCACAGATACGCAGTATTTT; CDR3: CASNQGGISTDTQYF
size: NA; D: NA; J: TRBJ1-2; V: TRBV6-6; DNA: TGTGCCAGCAACCCAGGGTCTAACTATGGCTACACCTTC; CDR3: CASNPGSNYGYTF
size: NA; D: TRBD1; J: TRBJ1-4; V: TRBV30; DNA: TGTGCCTTCGGACAGGGGGACGAAAAACTGTTTTTT; CDR3: CAFGQGDEKLFF
size: few; D: NA; J: TRBJ1-5; V: TRBV2; DNA: TGTGCCAGCAGTGCCCAACAGGGCGGCAATCAGCCCCAGCATTTT; CDR3: CASSAQQGGNQPQHF
size: NA; D: TRBD1; J: TRBJ1-2; V: TRBV27; DNA: TGTGCCAGCAGTCGTGCCGACAGGGTCTATGGCTACACCTTC; CDR3: CASSRADRVYGYTF
size: NA; D: NA; J: TRBJ2-2; V: TRBV5-1; DNA: TGCGCCAGCAGCTTGGTACCGGGGGATACCGGGGAGCTGTTTTTT; CDR3: CASSLVPGDTGELFF